This record covers a single TCR beta chain. Its binding antigen is unknown. No clone much larger than this one lies a single base away; base qualities are absent. Libraries were built with 5' RACE. The sequencing machine was an Illumina HiSeq 2000. Template switching introduced a universal primer binding site; the final cDNA contained a unique molecular identifier, enabling accurate counting of TCR cDNA molecules. First-strand cDNA for TCR alpha and beta chains was synthesized from specific primers in the conserved constant-segment region. To control for contamination, every cDNA library carried two barcodes: a SMART-Mk sample barcode plus Illumina barcodes. TruSeq adapter sequences, together with Illumina sample barcodes, were added in two successive PCR steps. The Illumina HiSeq platform was used with custom primers to sequence TCR alpha and beta cDNA libraries. The published analysis was carried out like this. Raw reads were processed with MiGEC to extract unique molecular identifiers, and MiXCR was used to determine CDR3 positions. For each individual, recombination models were inferred using an EM algorithm with the repgenHMM and IGoR tools. The tcR package in R was used for shared clonotype analysis, with sharing normalized by the product of cloneset sizes. To study raw recombination without the effects of thymic and clonal selection, out-of-frame nonproductive sequences were analyzed. The public sequencing data were trimmed at Q25 with fastp and processed into clonotypes with MiXCR by TCRdb, which kept only in-frame beta chains. Entries that share a CDR3 protein sequence are merged under the most common genes and DNA. TCRdb assigned the V and J calls; the authors' analysis was not used. Recorded for this sample are more than 1.5 million distinct CDR3 sequences; around 33% of them occurred a single time. Less than 0.35% of the sample is held by the ten biggest clonotypes.

These data originate in a study of identical twins (dated by TCRdb to 2016 to 2018). General notes on the study: TCR alpha and beta repertoires from monozygotic twins, unrelated adults of various ages and cord blood were deep-sequenced to test whether fetal clonotypes persist. To rule out contamination, replicate twin experiments were performed at different times with different library preparation protocols. Paper-wide results and their limitations: Invariant T cells such as MAIT and iNKT could partly confound zero-insertion analyses, although diverse VJ usage argued against such confounding for most clonotypes. Because the same donors could not be followed over many years, the conclusions relied on cross-sectional statistical analysis. Abundant cord blood beta clonotypes had fewer insertions, young adult naive repertoires showed a similar but weaker trend, and memory repertoires showed no such trend. A weaker excess of twin sharing was found in beta out-of-frame sequences because the signal-to-noise ratio was lowered by fewer shared sequences. In monozygotic twins, recombination models systematically underestimated out-of-frame TCR alpha sharing, but the models matched the sharing seen between unrelated individuals. Compared with coincidental sharing between unrelated individuals, an excess of low generation-probability sequences was observed among out-of-frame TCR alpha sequences shared between twins.

Including cysteine and phenylalanine, the CDR3 has 12 amino acids. Of the read, only the CDR3 DNA is kept; its 36 bases are in frame from base 1. Via the germline V gene (reference sequence), CDR1 is LNHDA and CDR2 SQIVND. V lost 4 bases and J lost 8 bases; the stretch between them is 8 bases long. Every donor in the study was a healthy Caucasian. This sequence originates from a newborn girl in good health. The chain couples TRBV19 to TRBJ1-4; no D gene call is confident. Specimen: cord blood. The CDR3 corresponds to CASSRPPEKLFF. The bases are TGTGCCAGTAGTAGGCCCCCCGAAAAACTGTTTTTT.